This T cell receptor beta chain comes out of a study of blood T cells in healthy people across ages (dated by TCRdb to the mid-2010s). For the wider study: In model experiments, template switching captured about one uniquely barcoded TCR beta cDNA molecule for every two T cells. The study analyzed two additional independent replicas of 1 million unique cDNA reads from the same blood draw for two donors, one aged 18 to 29 and one aged 80 or older. To avoid experimental bias, donors of different ages were spread randomly across the sequencing lanes. Using deep sequencing normalized with unique cDNA molecular identifiers, the study measured how TCR beta repertoire diversity changes with age. The donors were split into four age groups: young (average around 17 years), middle-aged (39), aged (roughly 68) and long-lived (approximately 80). The full study reports these points: A strong correlation was found between observed TCR beta diversity and the percentage of naive T cells measured by flow cytometry. Observed TCR beta diversity per million T cells fell roughly linearly with age, and a significant reduction was already apparent by age around 40. Since profiling was done on bulk unsorted PBMCs, naive and antigen-experienced compartments could not be conclusively compared. Total diversity estimates from one million sequenced T cells were considered lower bounds and underestimates. Because donor CMV infection status was unknown, age-related changes in expanded clonotypes were potentially confounded. Compared with the aged group, the long-lived group had more naive CD4+ T cells, fewer expanded clones and increased TCR diversity, suggesting age selection.

The library relied on 5' RACE. TCRdb shows the sequencer as Illumina HiSeq 2500. The second PCR ran for about 6 to 12 cycles and used a J-beta primer mix along with a sample-barcoded 5' primer. Each TCR beta cDNA molecule received a unique molecular identifier from a template-switch 5' adaptor carrying 12 random nucleotides. Each sample yielded at least 3 million CDR3-containing paired-end reads. First-strand cDNA synthesis was performed from all RNA using the Mint cDNA synthesis kit, with priming by a TRBC-specific oligonucleotide. Following uracil-DNA glycosylase treatment, a first 18-cycle PCR with universal primers M1SS and BC2_uni_R was performed on all cDNA. In the source study's methods: Each sample was normalized by randomly selecting 1 million high-quality reads, each carrying a distinct molecular identifier. Instead of being binned into consensus sequences, reads that shared molecular identifiers were thrown out. MiTCR, set to a Q25 quality threshold and the strictest error-elimination algorithm, was used for CDR3 identification, clonotype clustering and error correction. A nonparametric unseen species model using Euler transformation provided a lower-bound estimate of total TCR beta diversity. TCRdb took the public reads, trimmed them with fastp at Q25, ran MiXCR for clone calling and kept in-frame beta chains. CDR3 protein duplicates are merged, each entry listing the most common genes and DNA. These V and J calls derive from TCRdb rather than the authors' analysis. This sample holds hundreds of thousands of distinct CDR3 sequences; 40% to 50% were observed only once. The ten largest make up around 18% of the sample.

The roughly 39 donors, aged 6 to 90 years, were systemically healthy Caucasian individuals from Russia. Each donor gave about 9.8 milliliters of peripheral blood, drawn into EDTA-treated Vacutainer tubes. Ficoll-Paque density-gradient centrifugation was used to isolate PBMCs, with at least 6.5 million obtained per sample. Trizol reagent was used to extract total RNA from the PBMCs, yielding at least 5.5 micrograms per sample. For every donor, flow cytometry on a PBMC aliquot measured the percentage of naive CD45RAhigh/CD27high T cells. Compared with germline, V lacks 5 bases and J lacks 2 bases; bases without a gene match: 7. From the germline V gene, CDR1 is SGHTA and CDR2 is FQGNSA. The CDR3 runs 15 residues from the cysteine to the phenylalanine. Only CDR3 DNA remains: 45 bases, in frame from the first base. Comments on this clonotype: Its antigen is unknown. No per-base quality is available; no much larger clone lies one base away.

Sequenced input: blood. Recombination linked TRBV7-2 to TRBJ2-5; 8 bases in the junction line up with TRBD2. This receptor was taken from a man aged 55 to 70 in good health. The nucleotides are TGTGCCAGCAGCCCCGGGGGGGCCTGGCAAGAGACCCAGTACTTC. This is translated as CASSPGGAWQETQYF.